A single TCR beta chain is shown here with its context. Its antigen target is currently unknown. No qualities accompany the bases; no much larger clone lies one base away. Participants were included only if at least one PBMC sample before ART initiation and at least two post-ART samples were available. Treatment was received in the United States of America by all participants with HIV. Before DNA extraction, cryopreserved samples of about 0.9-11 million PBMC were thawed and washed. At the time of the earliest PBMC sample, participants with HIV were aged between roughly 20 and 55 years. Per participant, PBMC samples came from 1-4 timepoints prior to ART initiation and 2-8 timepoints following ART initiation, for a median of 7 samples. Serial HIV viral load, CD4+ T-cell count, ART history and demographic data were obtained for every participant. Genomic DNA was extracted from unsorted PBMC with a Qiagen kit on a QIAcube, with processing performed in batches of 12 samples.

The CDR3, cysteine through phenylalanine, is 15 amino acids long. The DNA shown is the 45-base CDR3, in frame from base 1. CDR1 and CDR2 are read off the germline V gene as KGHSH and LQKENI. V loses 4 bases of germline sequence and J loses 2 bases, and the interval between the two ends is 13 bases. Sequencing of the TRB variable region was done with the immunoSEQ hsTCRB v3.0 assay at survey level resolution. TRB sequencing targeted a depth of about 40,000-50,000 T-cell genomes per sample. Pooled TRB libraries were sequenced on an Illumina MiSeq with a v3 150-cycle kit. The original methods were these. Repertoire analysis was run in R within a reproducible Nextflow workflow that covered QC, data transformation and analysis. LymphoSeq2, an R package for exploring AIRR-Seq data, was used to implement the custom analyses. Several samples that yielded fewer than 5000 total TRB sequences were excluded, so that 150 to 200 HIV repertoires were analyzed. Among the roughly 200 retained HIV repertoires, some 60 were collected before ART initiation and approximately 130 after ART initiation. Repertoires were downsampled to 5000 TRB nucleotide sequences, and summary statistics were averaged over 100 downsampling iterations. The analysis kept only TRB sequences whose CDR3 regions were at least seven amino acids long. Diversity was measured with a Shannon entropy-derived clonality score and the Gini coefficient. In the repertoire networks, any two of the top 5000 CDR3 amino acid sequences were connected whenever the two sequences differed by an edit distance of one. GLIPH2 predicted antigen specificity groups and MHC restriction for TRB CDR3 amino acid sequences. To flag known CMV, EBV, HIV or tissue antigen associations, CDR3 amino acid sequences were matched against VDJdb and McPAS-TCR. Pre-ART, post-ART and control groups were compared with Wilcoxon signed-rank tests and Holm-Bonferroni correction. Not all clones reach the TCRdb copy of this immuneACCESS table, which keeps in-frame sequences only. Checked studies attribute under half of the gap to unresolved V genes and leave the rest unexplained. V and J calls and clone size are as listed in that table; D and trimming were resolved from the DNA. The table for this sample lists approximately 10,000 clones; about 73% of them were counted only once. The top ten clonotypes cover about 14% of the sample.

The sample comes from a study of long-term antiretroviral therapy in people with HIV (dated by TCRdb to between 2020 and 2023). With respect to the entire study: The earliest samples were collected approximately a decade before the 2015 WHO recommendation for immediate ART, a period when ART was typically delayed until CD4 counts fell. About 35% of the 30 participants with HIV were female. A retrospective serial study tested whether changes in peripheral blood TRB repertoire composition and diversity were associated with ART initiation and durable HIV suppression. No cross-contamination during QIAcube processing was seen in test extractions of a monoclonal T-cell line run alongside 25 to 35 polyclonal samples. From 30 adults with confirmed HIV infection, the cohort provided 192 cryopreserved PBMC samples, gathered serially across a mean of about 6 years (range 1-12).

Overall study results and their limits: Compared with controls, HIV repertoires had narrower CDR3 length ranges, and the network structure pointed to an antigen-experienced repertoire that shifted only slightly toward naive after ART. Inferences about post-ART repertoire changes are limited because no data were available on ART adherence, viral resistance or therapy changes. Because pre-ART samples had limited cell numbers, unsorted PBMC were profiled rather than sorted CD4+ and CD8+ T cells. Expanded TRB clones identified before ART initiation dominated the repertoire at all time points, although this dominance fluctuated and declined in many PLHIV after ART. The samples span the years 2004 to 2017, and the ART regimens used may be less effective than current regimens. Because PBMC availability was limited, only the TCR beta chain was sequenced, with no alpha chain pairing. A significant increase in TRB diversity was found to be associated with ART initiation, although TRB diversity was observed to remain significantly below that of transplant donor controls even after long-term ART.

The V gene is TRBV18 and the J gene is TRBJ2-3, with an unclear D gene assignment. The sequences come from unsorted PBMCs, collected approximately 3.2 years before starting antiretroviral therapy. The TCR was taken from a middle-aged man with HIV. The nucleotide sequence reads TGTGCCAGCTCACGAATAGATACAGTCACAGATACGCAGTATTTT. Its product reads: CASSRIDTVTDTQYF.